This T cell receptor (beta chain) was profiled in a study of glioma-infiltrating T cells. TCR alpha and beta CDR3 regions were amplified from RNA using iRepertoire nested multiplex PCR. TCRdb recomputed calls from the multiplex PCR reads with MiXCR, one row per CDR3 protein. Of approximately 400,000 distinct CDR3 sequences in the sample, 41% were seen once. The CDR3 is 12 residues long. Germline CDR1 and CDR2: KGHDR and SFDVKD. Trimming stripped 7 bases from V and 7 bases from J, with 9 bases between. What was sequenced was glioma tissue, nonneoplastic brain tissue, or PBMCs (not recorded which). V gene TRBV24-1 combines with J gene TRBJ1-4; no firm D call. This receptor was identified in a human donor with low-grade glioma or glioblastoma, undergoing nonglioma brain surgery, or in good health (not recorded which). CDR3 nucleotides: TGTGCCACCAGAGGATCCGGTGAAAAACTGTTTTTT. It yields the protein CATRGSGEKLFF.